The 30 T cell receptor beta chains reported below all come from one sample, sequenced in a study of blood T cells in healthy people across ages. Using a J-beta primer mix together with a sample-barcoded 5' primer, a second PCR was run for about 6 to 11 cycles. One entry per CDR3 protein, called by TCRdb with MiXCR from the 5' RACE reads. Among over 750,000 distinct CDR3 sequences listed, 25% were seen once. The sample also formed part of further work on T cells of mothers and their children.

The sample comprised blood. The receptors were gathered from a boy younger than 18 in good health.

This clonotype was recorded at least ten times. The J gene is TRBJ2-7, the V gene TRBV29-1, with 13 bases lining up with TRBD2. V lost 3 bases to trimming and J lost 1 base; unmatched junction nucleotides: 3. The CDR3 has 15 residues. Germline V gene lookup returns CDR1 SQVTM and CDR2 ANQGSEA. This CDR3 is CSVEGGLAGSYEQYF. The CDR3 DNA is TGCAGCGTTGAGGGGGGACTAGCGGGATCCTACGAGCAGTACTTC.

In DNA form, the CDR3 reads TGTGCCAGCAGCGATATTGAGAACACTGAAGCTTTCTTT. This encodes CASSDIENTEAFF. The rearrangement links TRBV6-5 to TRBJ1-1, with D unclear. The CDR3 totals 13 residues. Trimming cost V 6 bases and J 1 base, with 9 bases left between them. The germline CDR1 and CDR2 sequences are MNHEY and SVGAGI.

This clonotype occurred a few times. The V call is TRBV20-1, the J call TRBJ1-2; D gene ambiguous. Germline CDR1 is DFQATT and CDR2 is SNEGSKA (reference sequence). The germline V and J ends were trimmed by 5 bases and 8 bases, with 12 bases remaining between them. CDR3 size: 11 residues. In nucleotides, the CDR3 is TGCAGTGCTTCGACTCGTAGAGGCTACACCTTC. Its protein product is CSASTRRGYTF.

The chain couples TRBV12-3 or TRBV12-4 to TRBJ1-1; 8 bases fit TRBD1. V gave up 5 bases and J gave up 3 bases; unmatched junction bases: 11. The CDR3 has 16 residues. CDR3 region: CASSVTGEVIDTEAFF. The CDR3, as DNA: TGTGCCAGCAGTGTGACAGGGGAGGTTATCGACACTGAAGCTTTCTTT.

V usage is TRBV29-1 and J usage is TRBJ1-1, with D maybe TRBD1 (5 bases). Trimming removed 0 bases at V and 5 bases at J, with 13 bases between. The CDR3 loop spans 14 amino acids. Per the germline V gene, CDR1 is SQVTM and CDR2 is ANQGSEA. CDR3 coding DNA: TGCAGCGTTGAAGATCTGGGGGGTCATACTGAAGCTTTCTTT. This codes for CSVEDLGGHTEAFF.

A few counts support this clonotype. The junction differs from germline at one of its ends, possibly a read error. This chain uses TRBV12-3 or TRBV12-4 with TRBJ2-5; D tentatively reads TRBD1 or TRBD2 (5 bases each). CDR3 length: 13 amino acids. The CDR3 loop is CASSLENWGPRIF. The CDR3 DNA reads TGTGCCAGCAGTTTAGAAAATTGGGGACCCCGGATCTTC.

This clonotype was picked up a small number of times. This sequence joins TRBV7-9 and TRBJ1-1; D is unclear. Trimming removed 3 bases from V and 1 base from J, with 12 bases in between. Germline V CDR1 and CDR2: SEHNR, FQNEAQ (reference sequence). There are 15 residues in the CDR3. Here the CDR3 reads CASSLDLRKNTEAFF. CDR3 nucleotide sequence: TGTGCCAGCAGCTTGGACCTACGGAAGAACACTGAAGCTTTCTTT. Drawing the rest from reference TRBV7-9 and TRBJ1-1, the complete variable domain is DTGVSQNPRHKITKRGQNVTFRCDPISEHNRLYWYRQTLGQGPEFLTYFQNEAQLEKSRLLSDRFSAERPKGSFSTLEIQRTEQGDSAMYLCASSLDLRKNTEAFFGQGTRLTVV.

This clonotype was seen many times. The chain employs TRBV6-1 and TRBJ1-3; D gene ambiguous. Germline lookup yields CDR1 MNHNS and CDR2 SASEGT. V gave up 0 bases and J gave up 4 bases, with 4 bases separating them. The CDR3 spans 13 residues. CDR3 residues: CASSEAGGNTIYF. The CDR3 DNA reads as TGTGCCAGCAGTGAAGCAGGGGGAAACACCATATATTTT.

This chain connects TRBV29-1 to TRBJ1-1; TRBD1 agrees at 8 bases. This CDR3 is 13 amino acids long. CDR1 and CDR2 from the germline V gene are SQVTM and ANQGSEA. Germline trimming cut 2 bases from V and 3 bases from J; bases unmatched to any gene: 2. The CDR3, as DNA: TGCAGCGTTGAACAGGGGGCGCACACTGAAGCTTTCTTT. Translation: CSVEQGAHTEAFF. The full variable domain, its missing parts supplied by reference TRBV29-1 and TRBJ1-1, is SAVISQKPSRDICQRGTSLTIQCQVDSQVTMMFWYRQQPGQSLTLIATANQGSEATYESGFVIDKFPISRPNLTFSTLTVSNMSPEDSSIYLCSVEQGAHTEAFFGQGTRLTVV.

The V and J genes are TRBV29-1 and TRBJ2-1; no definite D call. The CDR3 loop spans 13 amino acids. CDR1 SQVTM and CDR2 ANQGSEA come from the germline V gene. Trimming left V 4 bases short and J 7 bases short, with 14 bases between. For the CDR3, the DNA is TGCAGCGTTGTCGAGACCGAAAAGAATGAGCAGTTCTTC. Translated, it gives CSVVETEKNEQFF.

The V gene is TRBV7-2, the J gene TRBJ2-2; tentatively, D is TRBD2 (6 bases). Germline CDR1 reads SGHTA; CDR2 reads FQGNSA. The V end lost 6 bases, the J end lost 1 base, and 12 bases lay between the germline ends. CDR3 length equals 15 residues. This CDR3 reads CASSQFGGNTGELFF. The CDR3 region has the DNA TGTGCCAGCAGTCAGTTCGGGGGGAACACCGGGGAGCTGTTTTTT.

The sample holds a few counts of this clonotype. This rearrangement joins TRBV5-1 to TRBJ2-3; no clear D. V gave up 0 bases and J gave up 4 bases, with 9 bases separating them. The germline V gene has CDR1 SGHRS and CDR2 YFSETQ. This CDR3 region has 14 residues. CDR3 in amino acids: CASSLVVGSDTQYF. The CDR3 DNA follows: TGCGCCAGCAGCTTGGTAGTAGGATCAGATACGCAGTATTTT.

In this sample, this clonotype turned up a few times. CDR3 sequence: CASSSSAGAFF. CDR3 DNA: TGTGCCAGCAGCTCGAGCGCGGGAGCTTTCTTT. This rearrangement joins TRBV11-2 to TRBJ1-1; D is ambiguous. The germline V gene has CDR1 SGHAT and CDR2 FQNNGV. Trimming took 4 bases from V and 10 from J, leaving 10 bases between them. This CDR3 has 11 amino acids.

This clonotype was seen more than once but under ten times. The chain employs TRBV4-1 and TRBJ1-2; 8 nucleotides align to TRBD1. The CDR3 extends over 15 amino acids. With V trimmed by 0 bases and J by 4 bases, 4 bases remained unmatched. CDR1 and CDR2 (germline): MGHRA, YSYEKL. Here the CDR3 DNA reads TGCGCCAGCAGCCAAGACCCGACAGGGGTCTATGGCTACACCTTC. Amino acids: CASSQDPTGVYGYTF.

The CDR3 here is CASSLGLRSTGELFF. The CDR3 DNA sequence: TGCGCCAGCAGCTTGGGTTTAAGGAGCACCGGGGAGCTGTTTTTT. The rearrangement uses TRBV5-1 and TRBJ2-2; D gene uncertain. CDR3 size: 15 residues. Germline CDR1 reads SGHRS; CDR2 reads YFSETQ. The V end lost 0 bases, the J end lost 4 bases, and 10 bases lay between the germline ends.

This sequence joins TRBV12-3 or TRBV12-4 and TRBJ2-7; 11 bases map to TRBD2. The CDR3 spans 16 residues. V was pared by 5 bases and J by 2 bases, with 8 bases of the junction left unmatched. The CDR3 DNA sequence: TGTGCCAGCAGTCGAACCGGGACTAGCGGCGCCTACGAGCAGTACTTC. Protein: CASSRTGTSGAYEQYF.

V and J are TRBV20-1 and TRBJ1-2, with D unresolved. Trimming shortened V by 5 bases and J by 4 bases, and 14 bases separated the two germline ends. Germline values: CDR1 DFQATT, CDR2 SNEGSKA (reference sequence). The CDR3 spans 13 residues. CDR3 loop: CSADLGFSYGYTF. The CDR3 nucleotides are TGCAGTGCTGACCTAGGGTTTAGCTATGGCTACACCTTC.

There are a few counts of this clonotype. The V gene is TRBV23-1, the J gene TRBJ1-5; D is possibly TRBD1 (5 bases). TRBV23-1 is marked as an open reading frame, function uncertain. This CDR3 region has 15 residues. V gave up 3 bases and J gave up 4 bases, with 13 bases separating them. The CDR3 region has the DNA TGCGCCAGCAGTCATATCGGGGGTTGGAATCAGCCCCAGCATTTT. Residues: CASSHIGGWNQPQHF.

The chain couples TRBV9 to TRBJ2-5, with 7 bases that match TRBD2. The CDR3 covers 17 residues. Germline V gene lookup returns CDR1 SGDLS and CDR2 YYNGEE. Losses at the gene ends were 1 base for V and 5 bases for J; bases not matched to a gene: 14. The DNA for the CDR3 is TGTGCCAGCAGCGTATACGGGGGGAATAGGGTCACGGAGACCCAGTACTTC. Translated: CASSVYGGNRVTETQYF. The full variable domain, in which reference TRBV9 and TRBJ2-5 provide the parts outside the CDR3, is DSGVTQTPKHLITATGQRVTLRCSPRSGDLSVYWYQQSLDQGLQFLIQYYNGEERAKGNILERFSAQQFPDLHSELNLSSLELGDSALYFCASSVYGGNRVTETQYFGPGTRLLVL.

This clonotype was seen a few times. The rearrangement joins TRBV6-2 or TRBV6-3 to TRBJ2-3, with 11 bases aligning to TRBD2. J lost 7 bases, V lost 5 bases, and 8 bases had no gene match. Germline V gene sequence: CDR1 MNHEY, CDR2 SVGEGT. The CDR3 has 15 amino acids. The CDR3 sequence is CASSTSGGRGHTQYF. The CDR3 DNA reads as TGTGCCAGCAGTACTAGCGGGGGTCGCGGGCATACGCAGTATTTT.

This clonotype was seen more than once but under ten times. V usage is TRBV11-2 and J usage is TRBJ2-7, with D maybe TRBD1 (6 bases). CDR1 is SGHAT and CDR2 is FQNNGV in the germline V gene. V was clipped by 1 base and J by 2 bases, with 12 bases between them. This CDR3 is 15 amino acids long. CDR3 in amino acids: CASSLGAGATYEQYF. CDR3 sequence (DNA): TGTGCCAGCAGCTTAGGGGCAGGGGCCACCTACGAGCAGTACTTC.

The rearrangement joins TRBV18 to TRBJ2-2; D is ambiguous. V was shortened by 0 bases and J by 0 bases, with 8 bases between the two germline ends. The CDR3 is 16 residues long. Germline V gene data show CDR1 as KGHSH and CDR2 as LQKENI. The CDR3: CASSPPVTANTGELFF. CDR3 nucleotide sequence: TGTGCCAGCTCACCACCCGTTACCGCGAACACCGGGGAGCTGTTTTTT.

The chain recombines TRBV28 with TRBJ2-5, with D perhaps matching TRBD2 (6 bases). This CDR3 is built from 12 residues. Germline CDR1 MDHEN, CDR2 SYDVKM. For the CDR3, the DNA is TGTGCGAGCTGCGGGACTCAAGAGACCCAGTACTTC. Protein: CASCGTQETQYF.

The chain recombines TRBV5-1 with TRBJ2-3; either TRBD1 or TRBD2 may fit D (6 bases each). V lost 3 bases and J lost 6, with 26 bases in between. Per the germline V gene, CDR1 is SGHRS and CDR2 is YFSETQ. CDR3 length equals 18 residues. In DNA, the CDR3 is TGCGCCAGCAGCTCGGGGATTCTTCCGGGGGCGCCTCTGGATACGCAGTATTTT. Translated, it gives CASSSGILPGAPLDTQYF.

The rearrangement joins TRBV11-2 to TRBJ2-5, with D possibly TRBD2 on 5 matching bases. V was pared by 5 bases and J by 4 bases, with 17 bases between. Germline lookup yields CDR1 SGHAT and CDR2 FQNNGV. The CDR3 consists of 15 residues. CDR3 nucleotides: TGTGCCAGCAGCCCCTTGTCGGGGTCTGGAGAGACCCAGTACTTC. It codes for CASSPLSGSGETQYF.

The chain is built from TRBV3-1 and TRBJ1-2; 7 positions match TRBD1. Losses at the gene ends were 2 bases for V and 6 bases for J; bases not matched to a gene: 21. Germline loops: CDR1 LGHDT, CDR2 YNNKEL (reference sequence). The CDR3 consists of 19 residues. The chain's CDR3 is CASSQFPKGSTGPSHGYTF. DNA for the CDR3: TGTGCCAGCAGCCAATTCCCTAAAGGTTCGACAGGGCCGTCTCATGGCTACACCTTC. The variable domain in full, with the rest retrieved from reference TRBV3-1 and TRBJ1-2, is DTAVSQTPKYLVTQMGNDKSIKCEQNLGHDTMYWYKQDSKKFLKIMFSYNNKELIINETVPNRFSPKSPDKAHLNLHINSLELGDSAVYFCASSQFPKGSTGPSHGYTFGSGTRLTVV.

The chain combines TRBV2 with TRBJ2-3, with 10 bases lining up with TRBD2. This CDR3 contains 15 residues. Losses at the gene ends were 8 bases for V and 4 bases for J; bases not matched to a gene: 9. Germline V gene data show CDR1 as SNHLY and CDR2 as FYNNEI. In nucleotides, the CDR3 is TGTGCCAGCCCATTTCTAGCGGGAGAAGCAGATACGCAGTATTTT. This codes for CASPFLAGEADTQYF.

This clonotype was seen only a few times. The rearrangement uses TRBV7-2 and TRBJ2-5; D perhaps matches TRBD1 (6 bases). Germline V gives CDR1 SGHTA, CDR2 FQGNSA. V was pared by 6 bases and J by 4 bases, with 12 bases between. The CDR3 runs to 13 residues. CDR3 region: CASSPGTIETQYF. In DNA form, the CDR3 reads TGTGCCAGCAGTCCCGGGACAATAGAGACCCAGTACTTC.

At least ten counts were recorded for this clonotype. At one of its ends the junction is not consistent with the germline gene, which may arise from a read error. The chain couples TRBV6-5 to TRBJ2-3, with 9 bases lining up with TRBD2. The CDR3 is 15 residues long. CDR1 is MNHEY and CDR2 is SVGAGI in the germline V gene. This chain's CDR3 is CASSYLAGGTDTQYF. The CDR3 bases are TGTGCCAGCAGCTACTTAGCGGGAGGCACAGATACGCAGTATTTT.

This clonotype was counted a few times. This chain uses TRBV5-4 with TRBJ2-6; no definite D call. CDR1 is SGHNT, CDR2 YYREEE, per germline (reference sequence). V lost 4 bases and J 0 bases, leaving 14 bases between the germline ends. The CDR3 totals 17 residues. The CDR3 region has the DNA TGTGCCAGCAGCCCCATGACAACATTCTCTGGGGCCAACGTCCTGACTTTC. It encodes CASSPMTTFSGANVLTF.